The T cell receptor (beta chain) described here comes from a study of Ad26.COV2.S vaccination and SARS-CoV-2 variants. Study outcomes and limitations: Recipients given vaccine exceeded placebo recipients in spike-specific TCR breadth. Total T cell responses may have been underestimated by the TCR breadth and depth analyses.

Sequenced by immunoSEQ multiplex PCR; TCRdb stores in-frame clones only, minus some. The data show roughly 380,000 clones, with 92% seen just once and 3% to 4% held by the top ten. Concerning this clone: Its antigen is undetermined.

The source was peripheral blood, collected after recovery from COVID-19. This TCR derives from a human donor who had recovered from COVID-19.

DNA for the CDR3: TGCGCCAGCAGGGAGACAGGGGGCTACAATGAGCAGTTCTTC. Its protein product is CASRETGGYNEQFF. V is TRBV10-2 and J is TRBJ2-1; 9 bases agree with TRBD1. V trimming: 6 bases; J trimming: 3 bases; junction bases outside the gene matches: 3. The CDR3 is made up of 14 amino acids. Germline V gene lookup returns CDR1 WSHSY and CDR2 SAAADI.